Below are 10 T cell receptor beta chains sequenced from a single sample in a study of blood T cell repertoires in COVID-19. Only in-frame clones appear in the TCRdb table, and some are missing; sequencing was by immunoSEQ multiplex PCR. The table shows fewer than 350,000 clones, with 80% to 90% occurring only once. The sequencing input was peripheral blood. These receptors originate from a man in his forties or fifties with acute or convalescent COVID-19.

The chain has TRBV5-6 and TRBJ1-2; 8 bases match TRBD1. The CDR3 totals 15 residues. Germline CDR1 and CDR2: SGHDT and YYEEEE. J lost 4 bases, V lost 4 bases, and 9 bases had no gene match. In DNA, the CDR3 is TGTGCCAGCAGCCCGCAGGGGGCGCCGACCTATGGCTACACCTTC. Protein: CASSPQGAPTYGYTF.

V and J are TRBV5-4 and TRBJ2-1; a possible D gene is TRBD2 (6 bases). Trimming shortened V by 4 bases and J by 6 bases, and 23 bases separated the two germline ends. Germline values: CDR1 SGHNT, CDR2 YYREEE (reference sequence). The CDR3 has 17 amino acids. CDR3: CASSTTTSSMDPNEQFF. The CDR3, as DNA: TGTGCCAGCAGCACTACCACTAGCTCAATGGATCCCAATGAGCAGTTCTTC.

This clone is a singleton in its sample. V is TRBV29-1 and J is TRBJ2-7, with a possible D match to TRBD2 (6 bases). Germline V gene sequence: CDR1 SQVTM, CDR2 ANQGSEA. The CDR3 consists of 11 residues. The ends were cut back, 6 bases at V and 4 bases at J, with 10 bases in the middle. The CDR3 region is CSVVEGYEQYF. CDR3 DNA: TGCAGCGTCGTGGAGGGATACGAGCAGTACTTC.

The V call is TRBV7-8, the J call TRBJ1-2; a possible D gene is TRBD1 (5 bases). The CDR3 is made up of 15 amino acids. Germline-derived CDR1 and CDR2 are SGHVS and FQNEAQ. Trimming cost V 5 bases and J 3 bases, with 16 bases left between them. The CDR3 here is CASSALGEGYYGYTF. DNA of the CDR3: TGTGCCAGCAGCGCGTTGGGGGAGGGTTACTATGGCTACACCTTC.

This clone occurred once. The gene calls are TRBV5-8 and TRBJ1-5, with D hard to call. The CDR3 is made up of 14 amino acids. The germline V and J ends were trimmed by 4 bases and 2 bases, with 10 bases remaining between them. CDR1 is SGHTS and CDR2 is YDEGEE in the germline V gene. CDR3 protein: CASSPGRRNQPQHF. The CDR3 DNA is TGTGCCAGCAGCCCCGGGAGACGCAATCAGCCCCAGCATTTT.

The rearrangement joins TRBV7-2 to TRBJ1-5; no reliable D call. The CDR3 sequence is 12 residues long. V was shortened by 4 bases and J by 7 bases, with 8 bases between the two germline ends. Germline V lookup: CDR1 SGHTA, CDR2 FQGNSA. CDR3 sequence reads: CASSCPRQPQHF. CDR3 sequence (DNA): TGTGCCAGCAGCTGCCCTCGGCAGCCCCAGCATTTT.

This CDR3 is CASSVGAASTSNQPQHF. The CDR3 DNA sequence: TGTGCCAGCAGCGTGGGGGCTGCAAGCACTAGCAATCAGCCCCAGCATTTT. The genes are TRBV5-5 and TRBJ1-5, with D possibly being TRBD1 (6 bases). Trimming took 4 bases from V and 0 from J, leaving 17 bases between them. Germline V gene sequence: CDR1 SGHKS, CDR2 YYEKEE (reference sequence). The CDR3 runs to 17 residues.

The V gene is TRBV30, the J gene TRBJ1-3; TRBD1 matches 8 bases. CDR1 GTSNPN and CDR2 SVGIG come from the germline V gene (reference sequence). The CDR3 consists of 15 residues. J gave up 4 bases and V 3 bases, and 8 bases lay outside the gene matches. CDR3 nucleotide sequence: TGTGCCTGGAGCACCCAGGGGGCCCGAGGAAACACCATATATTTT. Its translation: CAWSTQGARGNTIYF. The variable domain in full, completed from reference TRBV30 and TRBJ1-3, reads SQTIHQWPATLVQPVGSPLSLECTVEGTSNPNLYWYRQAAGRGLQLLFYSVGIGQISSEVPQNLSASRPQDRQFILSSKKLLLSDSGFYLCAWSTQGARGNTIYFGEGSWLTVV.

This chain uses TRBV24-1 with TRBJ2-3, with 8 bases identical to TRBD1. This CDR3 is built from 18 residues. The V segment lost 0 bases and the J segment 2 bases; nucleotides outside the gene matches: 9. CDR1 KGHDR and CDR2 SFDVKD come from the germline V gene. CDR3 loop: CATSDLDPQGAFTDTQYF. The DNA of the CDR3 is TGTGCCACCAGTGATTTGGATCCTCAGGGGGCCTTCACAGATACGCAGTATTTT.

V usage is TRBV12-3 or TRBV12-4 and J usage is TRBJ1-2, with D maybe TRBD1 (5 bases). V was clipped by 5 bases and J by 4 bases, with 11 bases between them. This CDR3 spans 13 amino acids. CDR3: CASSAPGFYGYTF. The CDR3 bases are TGTGCCAGCAGTGCTCCAGGGTTCTATGGCTACACCTTC.